Sequencing of this T cell receptor (beta chain) was carried out in a study of CD8 T cells in ankylosing spondylitis (dated by TCRdb to 2016 to 2017). About the investigation overall: T cell receptor beta repertoires were profiled in healthy donors and ankylosing spondylitis patients so that disease-linked TCR variants could be found. The full study cohort was made up of approximately 24 ankylosing spondylitis patients and over 90 healthy donors. Peripheral blood was sampled, and synovial fluid was additionally collected from ankylosing spondylitis patients. The research as a whole found: According to the report, matched synovial fluid samples from ankylosing spondylitis patients were significantly enriched for the disease-linked clones. A TCR beta motif made up of seven or eight highly homologous amino acid variants appeared to be characteristic of blood from ankylosing spondylitis patients. In peripheral blood, the disease-linked clones were found at relatively low frequencies and had a CD8+ phenotype. Some of the motif variants had been reported before in the synovial fluid and blood of reactive arthritis patients, a finding that suggests common disease-initiation mechanisms.

Sequencer: Illumina HiSeq 2500. Quantitative 5'-RACE with molecular barcodes was the method used to prepare the TCR beta libraries. The authors' pipeline ran thus. Disease-linked TCR variants were identified with a new computational method built on a probabilistic model of VDJ rearrangement. Clones were called with MiXCR by TCRdb after fastp trimmed the public reads at Q25, and only in-frame beta chains were retained. Entries are consolidated by CDR3 protein sequence, retaining the most common genes and DNA. The V and J calls come from TCRdb's annotation, not from the publication. Present in this sample are fewer than 250,000 distinct CDR3 sequences, about 10% of which were seen just once. Of the sample, 2% to 3% falls within the top ten clones. This clonotype was counted many times. No cognate antigen has been identified for it. Base-call qualities are not available, and no considerably larger clone is one nucleotide away.

CDR1 SGHTA and CDR2 FQGNSA are derived from the germline V gene. V and J lose 4 bases and 2 bases, and a span of 12 bases separates them. The CDR3 has 14 amino acids, counting the end cysteine and phenylalanine. Of the read, only the CDR3 DNA is kept; its 42 bases are in frame from base 1. The receptor's source is a male donor with ankylosing spondylitis or in good health (not recorded which). The sequenced sample was blood, either unsorted or a sorted T cell fraction (not recorded which). The chain couples TRBV7-2 to TRBJ2-7; the D gene identity is not certain. The CDR3 here reads CASSSPLKTYEQYF. The sequence in DNA is TGTGCCAGCAGCTCCCCACTAAAGACCTACGAGCAGTACTTC.